This T cell receptor (beta chain) was recovered during a study of T cell responses to AZD1222 COVID-19 vaccine. Broader study findings: Repertoire sampling happened only post peak T cell response. White British donors predominated, females outnumbered males, and clonal diversity was possibly underestimated. Baseline seropositives among AZD1222 recipients totaled only six or seven.

Only in-frame clones appear in the TCRdb table, and some are missing; sequencing was by immunoSEQ multiplex PCR. The table includes roughly 100,000 clones, 89% detected once. Of note for this clone: Its antigen is undetermined.

CDR3 length: 14 amino acids. The germline V gene encodes CDR1 MNHEY and CDR2 SVGAGI. The ends were cut back, 4 bases at V and 1 base at J, with 7 bases in the middle. The source is an adult in good health. The sample in question was peripheral blood, obtained on day 0 of AZD1222 vaccination. The V and J genes are TRBV6-5 and TRBJ2-2, with D maybe TRBD1 (6 bases). As DNA, the CDR3 is TGTGCCAGCAGTTGGGGACAGAACACCGGGGAGCTGTTTTTT. The encoded protein is CASSWGQNTGELFF.